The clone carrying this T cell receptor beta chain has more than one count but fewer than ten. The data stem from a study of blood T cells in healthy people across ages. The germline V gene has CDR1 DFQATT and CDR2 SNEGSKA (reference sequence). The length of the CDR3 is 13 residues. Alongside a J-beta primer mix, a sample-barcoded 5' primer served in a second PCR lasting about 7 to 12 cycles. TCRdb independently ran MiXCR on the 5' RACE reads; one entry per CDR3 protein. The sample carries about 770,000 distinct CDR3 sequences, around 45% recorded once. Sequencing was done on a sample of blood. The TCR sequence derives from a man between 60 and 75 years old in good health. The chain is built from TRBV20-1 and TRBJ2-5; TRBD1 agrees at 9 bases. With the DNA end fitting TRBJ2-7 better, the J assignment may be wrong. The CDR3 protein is CSAIPGQGLEQYF. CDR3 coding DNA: TGCAGTGCTATCCCGGGACAGGGTCTCGAGCAGTACTTC.